This T cell receptor beta chain appears in the sequencing data of a study of identical twins (dated by TCRdb to 2016 to 2018). Broadly, across the study: The study deep-sequenced TCR alpha and beta repertoires from monozygotic twins, unrelated adults of various ages and cord blood to test whether fetal clonotypes persist. Replicate twin experiments were performed at different times using different library preparation protocols to rule out contamination. Findings and caveats that apply to the study as a whole: Excess twin sharing in beta out-of-frame sequences was weaker because fewer shared sequences lowered the signal-to-noise ratio. Zero-insertion analyses could be partly confounded by invariant T cells such as MAIT and iNKT, although diverse VJ usage argued against such confounding for most clonotypes. Out-of-frame TCR alpha sharing in monozygotic twins was systematically underestimated by recombination models, whereas sharing between unrelated individuals was in agreement with the recombination models. Fewer insertions were carried by abundant cord blood beta clonotypes, a similar but weaker trend appeared in young adult naive repertoires, and no such trend appeared in memory repertoires. Compared with coincidental sharing between unrelated individuals, out-of-frame TCR alpha sequences shared between twins had an excess of sequences with low generation probability. Because the same donors could not be followed over many years, conclusions were based on cross-sectional statistical analysis.

V and J are truncated by 2 bases and 7 bases respectively, leaving an intervening sequence of 8 bases. From the cysteine up to the phenylalanine, the CDR3 has a length of 13 residues. The entry retains the CDR3 DNA only, 39 bases that are in frame from base 1. To prepare the library, 5' RACE was applied. TCRdb records Illumina HiSeq 2000 as the sequencer. A universal primer binding site was introduced by template switching, and a unique molecular identifier was present in the final cDNA, enabling accurate counting of TCR cDNA molecules. Specific primers in the conserved constant-segment region were used to synthesize first-strand cDNA for the TCR alpha and beta chains. To control for contamination, each cDNA library was double barcoded with a SMART-Mk sample barcode plus Illumina barcodes. TruSeq adapter sequences and Illumina sample barcodes were added in two successive PCR steps. TCR alpha and beta cDNA libraries were sequenced on the Illumina HiSeq platform with custom primers. As for the original processing: MiGEC was used to process raw reads and extract unique molecular identifiers, and MiXCR was used to find CDR3 positions. For each individual, recombination models were inferred using an EM algorithm with the repgenHMM and IGoR tools. The tcR package in R was used for shared clonotype analysis, with sharing normalized by the product of cloneset sizes. Out-of-frame nonproductive sequences were analyzed to study raw recombination free of thymic and clonal selection effects. TCRdb reprocessing: public reads trimmed at Q25 with fastp, clones called with MiXCR, in-frame beta chains kept. One record per CDR3 amino acid sequence lists the most common genes and DNA. The V and J calls follow TCRdb's processing rather than the paper's. This sample is represented by 400,000 to 500,000 distinct CDR3 sequences; around an eighth of them were singletons. Jointly, the top ten make up 0.8% to 1% of the sample.

Only healthy Caucasian donors were included. Three pairs of female monozygotic twins, all aged about 18 to 30 years, made up the twin cohort. Positive isolation kits from Invitrogen were used to isolate the CD4+ and CD8+ T cell populations. Points on this clonotype: The target of this receptor is not known. Base qualities are not at hand, and no much larger clone is one base apart.

These same records also appear under a second study, on yellow fever vaccine responses in identical twins. From the second report: The T cell response to vaccination in identical twins was reported by the authors to appear partly convergent and partly personalized. In the study, vaccine-responding T cell clones were precisely tracked in identical twins.

The chain joins TRBV12-3 or TRBV12-4 to TRBJ1-4; tentative D gene TRBD1, with 6 bases matching. Sequencing was done on a sample of CD4+ T cells sorted from blood. The clonotype originates from a woman younger than 35 in good health. The nucleotides are TGTGCCAGCAGTTTATGGGACACTGAAAAACTGTTTTTT. Translated, it reads CASSLWDTEKLFF.